Detailed here is one T cell receptor (beta chain). Its antigen is not identified. The data stem from a study of beta chain features in type 1 diabetes. Study findings and constraints: The study left unresolved whether HLA type influences TCRB rearrangement.

J gave up 4 bases and V 4 bases, and 4 bases lay outside the gene matches. Germline-derived CDR1 and CDR2 are SGDLS and YYNGEE. CDR3 length: 13 residues. Since all of the isolated RNA was reverse transcribed, expressed TCRB transcripts were what got sequenced. TCRdb keeps only in-frame clones here, not all; method: immunoSEQ multiplex PCR. This sample yields a few hundred thousand clones, of which about 26% are seen a single time; 3.5% to 4.5% belongs to the top ten. Sequenced material: central memory CD4+ T cells from blood. The TCR originated in a man between 25 and 39 years old in good health. The V and J genes are TRBV9 and TRBJ2-7; TRBD2 aligns across 8 bases. CDR3 in amino acids: CASSLRGGYEQYF. CDR3 nucleotides: TGTGCCAGCAGCCTTCGGGGGGGATACGAGCAGTACTTC.